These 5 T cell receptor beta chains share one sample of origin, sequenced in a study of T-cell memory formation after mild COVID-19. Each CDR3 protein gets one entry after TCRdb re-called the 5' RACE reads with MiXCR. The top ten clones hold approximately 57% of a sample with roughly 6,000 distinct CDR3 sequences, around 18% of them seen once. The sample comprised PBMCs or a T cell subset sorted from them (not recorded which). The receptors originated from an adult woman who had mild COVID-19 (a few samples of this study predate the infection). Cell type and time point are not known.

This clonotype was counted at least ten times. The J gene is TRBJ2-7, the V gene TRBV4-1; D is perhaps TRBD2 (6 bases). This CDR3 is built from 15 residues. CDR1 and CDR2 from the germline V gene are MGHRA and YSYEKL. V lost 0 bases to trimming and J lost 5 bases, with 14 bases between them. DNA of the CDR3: TGCGCCAGCAGCCAAGAGATTGCGGGGAATGACGAGCAGTACTTC. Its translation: CASSQEIAGNDEQYF.

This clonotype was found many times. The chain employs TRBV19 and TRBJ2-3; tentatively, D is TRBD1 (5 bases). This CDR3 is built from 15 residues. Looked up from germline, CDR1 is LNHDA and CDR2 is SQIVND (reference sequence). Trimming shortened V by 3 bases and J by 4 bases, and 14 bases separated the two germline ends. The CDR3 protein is CASSMFGRVPDTQYF. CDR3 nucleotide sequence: TGTGCCAGTAGTATGTTCGGCAGGGTCCCAGATACGCAGTATTTT.

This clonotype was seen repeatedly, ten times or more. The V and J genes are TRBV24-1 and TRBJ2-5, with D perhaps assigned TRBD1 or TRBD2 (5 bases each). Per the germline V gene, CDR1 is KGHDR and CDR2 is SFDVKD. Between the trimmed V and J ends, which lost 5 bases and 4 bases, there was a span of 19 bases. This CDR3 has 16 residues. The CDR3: CATSAPDTGVGETQYF. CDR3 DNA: TGTGCCACCAGTGCCCCGGACACCGGGGTGGGAGAGACCCAGTACTTC.

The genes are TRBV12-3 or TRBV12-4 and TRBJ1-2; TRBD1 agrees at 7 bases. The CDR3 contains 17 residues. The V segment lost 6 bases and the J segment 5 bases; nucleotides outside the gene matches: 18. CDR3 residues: CASSPTRDSSTIYGYTF. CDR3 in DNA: TGTGCCAGCAGCCCCACCCGGGACAGCTCCACCATATATGGCTACACCTTC.

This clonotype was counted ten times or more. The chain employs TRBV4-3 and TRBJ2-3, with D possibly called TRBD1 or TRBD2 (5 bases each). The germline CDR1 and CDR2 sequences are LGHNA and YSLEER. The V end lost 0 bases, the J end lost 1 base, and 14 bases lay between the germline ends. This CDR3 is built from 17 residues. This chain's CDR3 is CASSQEDWGPRTDTQYF. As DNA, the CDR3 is TGCGCCAGCAGCCAAGAGGACTGGGGACCCCGCACAGATACGCAGTATTTT.